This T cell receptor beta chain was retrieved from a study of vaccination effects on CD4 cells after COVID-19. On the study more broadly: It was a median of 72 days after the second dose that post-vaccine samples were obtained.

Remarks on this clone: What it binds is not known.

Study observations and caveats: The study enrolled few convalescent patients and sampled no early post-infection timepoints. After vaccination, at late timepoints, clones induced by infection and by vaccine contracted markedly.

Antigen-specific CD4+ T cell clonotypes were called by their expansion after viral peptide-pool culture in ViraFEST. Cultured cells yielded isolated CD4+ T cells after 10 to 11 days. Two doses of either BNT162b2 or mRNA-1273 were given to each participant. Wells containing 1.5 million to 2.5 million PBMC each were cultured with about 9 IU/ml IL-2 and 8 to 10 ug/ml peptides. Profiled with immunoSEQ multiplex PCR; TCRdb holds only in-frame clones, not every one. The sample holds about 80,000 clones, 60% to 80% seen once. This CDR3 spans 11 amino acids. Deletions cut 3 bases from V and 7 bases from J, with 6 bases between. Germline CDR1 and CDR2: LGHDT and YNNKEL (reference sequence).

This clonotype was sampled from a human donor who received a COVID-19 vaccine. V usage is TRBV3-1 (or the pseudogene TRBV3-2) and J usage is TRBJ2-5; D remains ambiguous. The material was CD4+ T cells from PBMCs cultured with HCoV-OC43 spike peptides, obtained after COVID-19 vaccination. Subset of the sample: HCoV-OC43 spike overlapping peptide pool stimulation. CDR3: CASSQARTQYF. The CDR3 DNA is TGTGCCAGCAGCCAGGCTAGGACCCAGTACTTC.